The clone carrying this T cell receptor (beta chain) was counted between two and nine times. Its specificity is not known. The table came from immunoSEQ multiplex PCR; TCRdb's copy has only in-frame clones and leaves some out. Of about 44,000 clones listed, less than 85% are singletons. This entry comes from a study of T cell responses to AZD1222 COVID-19 vaccine. Study at large: Recipients boosted at about 4 weeks or about 12 weeks are pooled. General study points: Repertoire sampling occurred only after the peak T cell response.

Germline CDR1 and CDR2: LGHDT and YNNKEL (reference sequence). With 5 bases clipped from V and 9 bases from J, the junction kept 7 bases outside the gene matches. This CDR3 region has 13 residues. This chain connects TRBV3-1 (or the pseudogene TRBV3-2) to TRBJ1-5; 7 bases align to TRBD1. This TCR derives from an adult in good health. The material was peripheral blood, obtained on day 0 of AZD1222 vaccination. The CDR3 here is CASSSQGSWPQHF. In DNA, the CDR3 is TGTGCCAGCAGCTCACAGGGGTCGTGGCCCCAGCATTTT.